One and the same sample provided the 29 T cell receptor beta chains below, sequenced in a study of blood T cell repertoires in COVID-19. TCRdb keeps only in-frame clones here, not all; method: immunoSEQ multiplex PCR. The sample includes some 140,000 clones, roughly four fifths of them seen just once. The specimen sequenced was peripheral blood. These receptors were obtained from a woman between 55 and 75 years old with acute or convalescent COVID-19.

The chain uses TRBV11-2 and TRBJ2-1; 9 nucleotides agree with TRBD1. V shed 3 bases, J shed 4 bases, and the junction held 4 bases outside the gene matches. Per germline, CDR1 SGHAT and CDR2 FQNNGV. CDR3 length equals 15 residues. CDR3 in amino acids: CASSLRTGAYNEQFF. The CDR3 nucleotides read TGTGCCAGCAGCTTGCGGACAGGGGCTTACAATGAGCAGTTCTTC.

The CDR3 DNA reads as TGTGCCAGCAGGCGACAGGGGGGGTTGAACACTGAAGCTTTCTTT. It encodes CASRRQGGLNTEAFF. The J gene is TRBJ1-1, the V gene TRBV28; 9 bases align to TRBD1. The germline V gene has CDR1 MDHEN and CDR2 SYDVKM. This CDR3 comprises 15 residues. The junction had 5 bases not matched to a gene; V was cut back by 6 bases and J by 0 bases.

The V call is TRBV9, the J call TRBJ1-1; 7 bases map to TRBD1. CDR1 is SGDLS and CDR2 is YYNGEE in the germline V gene. The CDR3 extends over 20 amino acids. The ends lost 4 bases at V and 1 base at J; junction bases unmatched: 22. The CDR3 loop reads CASSPSVGTVFVGTNTEAFF. In nucleotides, the CDR3 is TGTGCCAGCAGCCCGAGCGTCGGGACAGTTTTTGTTGGTACGAACACTGAAGCTTTCTTT.

This chain uses TRBV30 with TRBJ1-5, with D tentatively TRBD1 (5 bases). This CDR3 has 13 residues. Per the germline V gene, CDR1 is GTSNPN and CDR2 is SVGIG (reference sequence). Between the trimmed V and J ends, which lost 2 bases and 6 bases, there was a span of 11 bases. The CDR3 protein is CAWSPGLSQPQHF. CDR3 DNA: TGTGCCTGGAGTCCGGGACTGAGTCAGCCCCAGCATTTT. The full variable domain, with the rest looked up from reference TRBV30 and TRBJ1-5, is SQTIHQWPATLVQPVGSPLSLECTVEGTSNPNLYWYRQAAGRGLQLLFYSVGIGQISSEVPQNLSASRPQDRQFILSSKKLLLSDSGFYLCAWSPGLSQPQHFGDGTRLSIL.

The rearrangement uses TRBV5-4 and TRBJ2-5, with a tentative D call TRBD1 (6 bases). The CDR3 is 13 amino acids. V lost 4 bases to trimming and J lost 2 bases, with 9 bases between them. Per germline, CDR1 SGHNT and CDR2 YYREEE (reference sequence). CDR3 in DNA: TGTGCCAGCAGCCCCACAGGGCAAGAGACCCAGTACTTC. This codes for CASSPTGQETQYF.

The V and J genes are TRBV27 and TRBJ1-5, with a weak D call TRBD1 (5 bases). The CDR3 length is 15 residues. Germline CDR1 MNHEY, CDR2 SMNVEV (reference sequence). V shed 2 bases and J shed 3 bases, with 11 bases lying between them. In DNA, the CDR3 is TGTGCCAGCAGTTTACAGGGTCCCGCCAATCAGCCCCAGCATTTT. Amino acid sequence: CASSLQGPANQPQHF.

This rearrangement joins TRBV2 to TRBJ2-5; no clear D gene. Looked up from germline, CDR1 is SNHLY and CDR2 is FYNNEI. V gave up 5 bases and J gave up 2 bases, with 9 bases separating them. There are 13 residues in the CDR3. The CDR3 DNA follows: TGTGCCAGCAGTTTCGTGCGACAAGAGACCCAGTACTTC. Translation gives CASSFVRQETQYF.

In its sample, this clone was seen a few times. V usage is TRBV6-5 and J usage is TRBJ1-4, with a weak D call TRBD1 (6 bases). In germline, CDR1 is MNHEY, CDR2 SVGAGI. The CDR3 has 15 amino acids. With 7 bases removed from V and 1 base from J, the gap between germline ends came to 13 bases. CDR3 sequence reads: CASNSLQGTNEKLFF. The CDR3 DNA reads TGTGCCAGCAACAGCCTACAGGGAACTAATGAAAAACTGTTTTTT.

The chain joins TRBV2 to TRBJ1-6, with a tentative D call TRBD1 (6 bases). CDR3 length: 16 amino acids. V lost 7 bases and J lost 7, with 20 bases in between. Germline V lookup: CDR1 SNHLY, CDR2 FYNNEI. CDR3 in DNA: TGTGCCAGCATTCAACGGGCAGGGGCACTAAATTCACCCCTCCACTTT. This encodes CASIQRAGALNSPLHF.

The chain joins TRBV19 to TRBJ1-6; D remains unclear. Germline V gene lookup returns CDR1 LNHDA and CDR2 SQIVND (reference sequence). V lost 5 bases and J 7 bases, leaving 9 bases between the germline ends. The CDR3 spans 13 residues. The DNA for the CDR3 is TGTGCCAGTAGTTCTTCCGGGAATTCACCCCTCCACTTT. Its translation is CASSSSGNSPLHF.

The V call is TRBV7-9, the J call TRBJ1-4; unclear D gene. The CDR3 length is 13 residues. V was trimmed by 4 bases and J by 7 bases, leaving 10 bases between them. Germline values: CDR1 SEHNR, CDR2 FQNEAQ (reference sequence). The DNA for the CDR3 is TGTGCCAGCAGCTCCTTATTCCGTGAAAAACTGTTTTTT. This gives the protein CASSSLFREKLFF. Supplemented by reference TRBV7-9 and TRBJ1-4, the full variable domain reads DTGVSQNPRHKITKRGQNVTFRCDPISEHNRLYWYRQTLGQGPEFLTYFQNEAQLEKSRLLSDRFSAERPKGSFSTLEIQRTEQGDSAMYLCASSSLFREKLFFGSGTQLSVL.

The chain links TRBV30 to TRBJ2-7; 7 nucleotides line up with TRBD2. The germline V gene has CDR1 GTSNPN and CDR2 SVGIG (reference sequence). V shed 8 bases and J 2 bases; nucleotides not matched to a gene: 6. The CDR3 extends over 12 amino acids. For the CDR3, the DNA is TGTGCCCTGGGGGGAGGGGCCTACGAGCAGTACTTC. Its protein product is CALGGGAYEQYF.

With respect to this clone: This CDR3 is also generated by other DNA sequences in the sample. The chain joins TRBV14 to TRBJ1-2; no firm D call. Germline values: CDR1 SGHDN, CDR2 FVKESK. V shed 2 bases and J shed 3 bases, with 7 bases lying between them. This CDR3 contains 13 residues. The CDR3: CASSQQADYGYTF. CDR3 in DNA: TGTGCCAGCAGCCAACAGGCCGACTATGGCTACACCTTC. The variable domain in full, with the rest retrieved from reference TRBV14 and TRBJ1-2, is EAGVTQFPSHSVIEKGQTVTLRCDPISGHDNLYWYRRVMGKEIKFLLHFVKESKQDESGMPNNRFLAERTGGTYSTLKVQPAELEDSGVYFCASSQQADYGYTFGSGTRLTVV.

The chain links TRBV19 to TRBJ1-1; 9 bases align to TRBD1. V was pared by 4 bases and J by 10 bases, with 10 bases of the junction left unmatched. This CDR3 contains 14 residues. Germline lookup yields CDR1 LNHDA and CDR2 SQIVND (reference sequence). CDR3 protein: CASSTDRGGMRAFF. The CDR3 DNA is TGTGCCAGTAGTACGGACAGGGGTGGGATGAGAGCTTTCTTT.

The rearrangement uses TRBV12-3 or TRBV12-4 and TRBJ1-2, with D unclear. V lost 2 bases and J 4 bases, leaving 8 bases between the germline ends. This CDR3 contains 13 residues. CDR3 nucleotide sequence: TGTGCCAGCAGTTTACGGGGATCCTATGGCTACACCTTC. Translating it yields CASSLRGSYGYTF.

V is TRBV10-2 and J is TRBJ2-7; TRBD1 is a possible D gene (6 bases). The length of the CDR3 is 16 residues. Trimming removed 6 bases at V and 1 base at J, with 19 bases between. The germline gives CDR1 WSHSY, CDR2 SAAADI. The CDR3 is CASRRGLQGQSYEQYF. The CDR3 coding sequence is TGCGCCAGCAGACGAGGTCTGCAGGGGCAGTCCTACGAGCAGTACTTC.

The chain joins TRBV28 to TRBJ1-1; a possible D gene is TRBD1 (6 bases). The V gene's germline CDR1 is MDHEN and CDR2 SYDVKM. This CDR3 spans 15 amino acids. The V end was cut by 0 bases, the J end by 0 bases, with 8 bases between. CDR3 sequence reads: CASSLWGHMNTEAFF. CDR3 nucleotides: TGTGCCAGCAGTTTATGGGGACACATGAACACTGAAGCTTTCTTT.

The chain combines TRBV27 with TRBJ2-3; 9 bases fit TRBD1. Germline-derived CDR1 and CDR2 are MNHEY and SMNVEV (reference sequence). There are 14 residues in the CDR3. The V segment lost 4 bases and the J segment 4 bases; nucleotides outside the gene matches: 3. The CDR3 coding sequence is TGTGCCAGCAGTTCGGGACAGGGCCCAGATACGCAGTATTTT. This encodes CASSSGQGPDTQYF.

The chain recombines TRBV18 with TRBJ1-4; 8 bases align to TRBD1. The CDR3 loop spans 14 amino acids. CDR1 and CDR2 (germline): KGHSH, LQKENI. Trimming at V came to 3 bases and at J to 7 bases, leaving 4 bases not matched to a gene. CDR3: CASSPQGAGEKLFF. The DNA of the CDR3 is TGTGCCAGCTCACCCCAGGGGGCAGGTGAAAAACTGTTTTTT. The full variable domain, in which reference TRBV18 and TRBJ1-4 provide the parts outside the CDR3, is NAGVMQNPRHLVRRRGQEARLRCSPMKGHSHVYWYRQLPEEGLKFMVYLQKENIIDESGMPKERFSAEFPKEGPSILRIQQVVRGDSAAYFCASSPQGAGEKLFFGSGTQLSVL.

The V gene is TRBV5-8, the J gene TRBJ2-2, with a possible D match to TRBD1 (6 bases). CDR1 and CDR2 from the germline V gene are SGHTS and YDEGEE. CDR3 length: 15 residues. V was pared by 1 base and J by 5 bases, with 12 bases between. The CDR3 spells CASSLHRAQTGELFF. For the CDR3, the DNA is TGTGCCAGCAGCTTGCACAGGGCTCAAACCGGGGAGCTGTTTTTT.

The chain links TRBV19 to TRBJ2-1; a possible D gene is TRBD2 (5 bases). Germline CDR1 and CDR2: LNHDA and SQIVND (reference sequence). The V end was cut by 2 bases, the J end by 0 bases, with 14 bases between. This CDR3 is built from 17 residues. CDR3 bases: TGTGCCAGTAGTATAAAACTAGGCGGCGGCTCCTACAATGAGCAGTTCTTC. Amino acid sequence: CASSIKLGGGSYNEQFF.

The V and J genes are TRBV18 and TRBJ1-3; D might be TRBD1 (5 bases). The CDR3 runs 18 residues. In germline, CDR1 is KGHSH, CDR2 LQKENI. Trimming took 2 bases from V and 0 from J, leaving 17 bases between them. CDR3 sequence reads: CASSPGIPRANSGNTIYF. Written as DNA, the CDR3 is TGTGCCAGCTCACCAGGGATCCCCAGGGCAAACTCTGGAAACACCATATATTTT.

The DNA of the CDR3 is TGTGCCAGCATGGAGGCTGGCTACAATGAGCAGTTCTTC. Its translation: CASMEAGYNEQFF. The chain joins TRBV7-9 to TRBJ2-1, with a tentative D call TRBD2 (5 bases). The CDR3 runs 13 residues. Trimming removed 7 bases from V and 3 bases from J, with 10 bases in between. Germline V gives CDR1 SEHNR, CDR2 FQNEAQ (reference sequence).

The V call is TRBV7-8, the J call TRBJ1-3, with 9 bases matching TRBD1. Germline assignment: CDR1 SGHVS and CDR2 FQNEAQ. This CDR3 has 15 residues. V lost 5 bases, J lost 2 bases, and 4 bases stayed unmatched. CDR3 sequence (DNA): TGTGCCAGCAGCGGCAGGACAGGGGCTGGAAACACCATATATTTT. It specifies CASSGRTGAGNTIYF.

V gene TRBV9 combines with J gene TRBJ2-2; 7 nucleotides line up with TRBD2. The CDR3 loop spans 18 amino acids. Germline trimming cut 3 bases from V and 8 bases from J; bases unmatched to any gene: 19. Looked up from germline, CDR1 is SGDLS and CDR2 is YYNGEE. CDR3 in DNA: TGTGCCAGCAGCGCGAGCCCCGCGGGGAGGGGAATTCAGGGGGAGCTGTTTTTT. Its protein product is CASSASPAGRGIQGELFF.

The chain employs TRBV19 and TRBJ2-1, with a weak D call TRBD2 (5 bases). The germline CDR1 and CDR2 sequences are LNHDA and SQIVND (reference sequence). Between the trimmed V and J ends, which lost 10 bases and 7 bases, there was a span of 20 bases. CDR3 length: 14 residues. In nucleotides, the CDR3 is TGTGCCACCGCCGGGAACGCCGGTGGGAATGAGCAGTTCTTC. This sequence encodes CATAGNAGGNEQFF. The full variable domain, its missing parts supplied by reference TRBV19 and TRBJ2-1, is DGGITQSPKYLFRKEGQNVTLSCEQNLNHDAMYWYRQDPGQGLRLIYYSQIVNDFQKGDIAEGYSVSREKKESFPLTVTSAQKNPTAFYLCATAGNAGGNEQFFGPGTRLTVL.

J is TRBJ2-3 and V is TRBV3-1 (or the pseudogene TRBV3-2), with D maybe TRBD2 (5 bases). CDR3 length equals 13 residues. V lost 4 bases and J 6 bases, leaving 11 bases between the germline ends. From germline, CDR1 is LGHDT and CDR2 YNNKEL (reference sequence). CDR3 in amino acids: CASSLLPGDTQYF. The CDR3, as DNA: TGTGCCAGCAGCCTCCTTCCGGGGGATACGCAGTATTTT.

The rearrangement links TRBV2 to TRBJ1-4, with 8 bases fitting TRBD1. The CDR3 length is 17 residues. Unmatched junction bases numbered 16, after V lost 7 bases and J lost 6 bases. Germline assignment: CDR1 SNHLY and CDR2 FYNNEI. Here the CDR3 DNA reads TGTGCCAGCACCCTTTGGCAGGGGGCAGGGTCCGATGAAAAACTGTTTTTT. Residues: CASTLWQGAGSDEKLFF. Full variable domain (remainder filled in from reference TRBV2 and TRBJ1-4): EPEVTQTPSHQVTQMGQEVILRCVPISNHLYFYWYRQILGQKVEFLVSFYNNEISEKSEIFDDQFSVERPDGSNFTLKIRSTKLEDSAMYFCASTLWQGAGSDEKLFFGSGTQLSVL.

Regarding this clone: Relative to the germline gene, one junction end is altered; a read error may explain this. The chain is built from TRBV7-7 and TRBJ2-5; 11 bases fit TRBD2. Germline-derived CDR1 and CDR2 are SSHAT and FNYEAQ (reference sequence). There are 16 residues in the CDR3. For the CDR3, the DNA is TGTGCTAGCAGCTTAGGTAGCGGGGGGGCCCGGGAGACCCAGTACTTC. Residues: CASSLGSGGARETQYF.